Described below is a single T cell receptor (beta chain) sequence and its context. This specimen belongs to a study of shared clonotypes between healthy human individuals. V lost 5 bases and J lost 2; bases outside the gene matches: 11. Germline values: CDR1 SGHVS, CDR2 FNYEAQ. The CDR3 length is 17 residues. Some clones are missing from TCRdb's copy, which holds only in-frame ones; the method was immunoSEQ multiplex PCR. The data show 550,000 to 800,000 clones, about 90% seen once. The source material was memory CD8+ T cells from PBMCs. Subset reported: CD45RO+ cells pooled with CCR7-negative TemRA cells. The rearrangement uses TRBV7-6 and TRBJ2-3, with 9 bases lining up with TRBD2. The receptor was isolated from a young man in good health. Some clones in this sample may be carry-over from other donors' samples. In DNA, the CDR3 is TGTGCCAGCAGCCCCGGGCGGGAGGGCCCCAACACAGATACGCAGTATTTT. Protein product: CASSPGREGPNTDTQYF.